The T cell receptor beta chain described here comes from a study of graft-versus-host responses after intestinal transplantation. Looking at the study overall: Recipients got multivisceral, liver-intestinal, or isolated intestinal transplants. Each recipient received anti-thymocyte globulin induction, then tacrolimus and steroids for around three years.

Clones were read by immunoSEQ multiplex PCR, and TCRdb kept only the in-frame ones, dropping some. The table shows roughly 30,000 clones, with just under 85% occurring only once. The V gene's germline CDR1 is SGHRS and CDR2 YFSETQ. Trimming took 4 bases from V and 6 from J; bases not matched to a gene: 13. The CDR3 runs 16 residues. As for this clone: Its specificity is unknown.

Findings and limits, study-wide: Early post-transplant HvG declines were associated with peak circulating GvH clone levels. Recipient marrow harbored GvH clones, some of which surfaced first in ileum or blood.

The source is a human donor who received an intestinal transplant. The chain carries TRBV5-1 and TRBJ2-3; TRBD1 matches at 8 bases. The sequences come from unstimulated CD8+ T cells sorted from spleen or lymph node cells, collected before intestinal transplant. The CDR3 spells CASSRPGQVTSDTQYF. The CDR3 DNA reads as TGCGCCAGCAGCAGGCCGGGACAGGTAACCTCGGATACGCAGTATTTT. Complete variable domain (other parts from reference TRBV5-1 and TRBJ2-3): KAGVTQTPRYLIKTRGQQVTLSCSPISGHRSVSWYQQTPGQGLQFLFEYFSETQRNKGNFPGRFSGRQFSNSRSEMNVSTLELGDSALYLCASSRPGQVTSDTQYFGPGTRLTVL.